This TCR beta chain was observed in a study of OX40 agonist ivuxolimab in advanced cancers. Germline V gene lookup returns CDR1 SGHTA and CDR2 FQGNSA. The CDR3 loop spans 15 amino acids. J gave up 4 bases and V 3 bases, and 3 bases lay outside the gene matches. Assay: immunoSEQ multiplex PCR; the TCRdb copy retains only in-frame clones and omits some. The sample lists roughly 12,000 clones; roughly 86% were seen once. The receptor was isolated from an adult with an advanced solid tumor such as melanoma, head and neck, liver or kidney cancer. The rearrangement joins TRBV7-2 to TRBJ2-1; TRBD2 agrees at 10 bases. This material consisted of CD4+ or CD8+ T cells sorted from blood, taken in a trial of the OX40 agonist ivuxolimab. The CDR3 DNA reads as TGTGCCAGCAGCTTGACAGCGGGGGGGTACAATGAGCAGTTCTTC. Translation: CASSLTAGGYNEQFF.